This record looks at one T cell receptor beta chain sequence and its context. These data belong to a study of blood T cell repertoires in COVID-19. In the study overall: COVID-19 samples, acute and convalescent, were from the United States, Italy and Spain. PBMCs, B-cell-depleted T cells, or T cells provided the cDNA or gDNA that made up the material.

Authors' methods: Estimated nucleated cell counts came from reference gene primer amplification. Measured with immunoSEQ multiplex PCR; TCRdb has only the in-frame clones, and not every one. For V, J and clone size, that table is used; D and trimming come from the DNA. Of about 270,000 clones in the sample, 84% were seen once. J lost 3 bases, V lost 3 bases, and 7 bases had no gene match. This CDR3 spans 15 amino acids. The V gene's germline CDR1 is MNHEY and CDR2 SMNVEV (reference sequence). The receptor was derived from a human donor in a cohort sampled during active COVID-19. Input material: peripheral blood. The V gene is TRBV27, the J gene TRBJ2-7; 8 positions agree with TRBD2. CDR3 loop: CASSFLGTSHYEQYF. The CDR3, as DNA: TGTGCCAGCAGTTTTTTGGGGACTAGTCACTACGAGCAGTACTTC.